This TCR beta chain was captured in a study of blood T cell repertoires in COVID-19. Study at large: Samples of COVID-19 (acute and convalescent) were obtained from the United States, Italy and Spain.

A COVID-19 case was met by exposed participants within 2 weeks before study entry. Sequencing was performed with immunoSEQ multiplex PCR; in TCRdb, only in-frame clones are kept and a portion is missing. The sample includes a few hundred thousand clones, 85% of them seen just once. There are 15 residues in the CDR3. Germline assignment: CDR1 SGHNT and CDR2 YYREEE (reference sequence). With 0 bases removed from V and 2 bases from J, the gap between germline ends came to 11 bases. The sequencing input was PBMCs or T cells enriched from blood (not recorded which). The rearrangement joins TRBV5-4 to TRBJ2-5, with TRBD2 as a possible D gene (6 bases). This TCR derives from a woman between 45 and 65 years old who had been exposed to COVID-19. CDR3 amino acids: CASSLVSAGQETQYF. The CDR3 DNA is TGTGCCAGCAGCTTGGTGAGCGCGGGGCAAGAGACCCAGTACTTC.